This T cell receptor (beta chain) is from a study of cytomegalovirus exposure and HLA in healthy donors. Study observations and caveats: Associated with cytomegalovirus, according to the listing, were around 160 TCR beta chains.

A word on this clone: The antigen is not known.

The germline V and J ends were trimmed by 2 bases and 3 bases, with 7 bases remaining between them. CDR1 and CDR2 (germline): KGHSH, LQKENI. This CDR3 has 14 amino acids. TCRdb's copy holds only in-frame clones and misses some; the assay was immunoSEQ multiplex PCR. Of more than 80,000 clones listed, about 88% are singletons. The sample comprised PBMCs. This sequence was found in a woman under 30 in good health and CMV-seropositive. The J gene is TRBJ1-4, the V gene TRBV18, with D unclear. The chain's CDR3 is CASSPAGANEKLFF. CDR3 in DNA: TGTGCCAGCTCACCAGCCGGGGCTAATGAAAAACTGTTTTTT.